This T cell receptor beta chain was sequenced for a study of CD8 T cells in Susac syndrome. Study-wide background: At the time their blood was drawn, patients with Susac syndrome were either therapy-naive, on corticosteroids (with some of them also receiving intravenous immunoglobulin), or on intravenous immunoglobulin alone.

Study conclusions and caveats: The study identified around sixteen and five Susac-specific public clones in total CD8+ and CD8+ TEMRA repertoires.

A remark on this clonotype: Antigen specificity is unknown.

The germline CDR1 and CDR2 sequences are MNHEY and SVGEGT. This CDR3 region has 14 residues. With 2 bases clipped from V and 1 base from J, the junction kept 1 base outside the gene matches. About 0.5 to 1 ug RNA was reverse transcribed with random hexamers. Across 54 Vbeta and 13 Jbeta, TCR beta CDR3 was amplified with immunoSEQ multiplex PCR. TCRdb reprocessed the immunoSEQ multiplex PCR reads via MiXCR and lists one record per CDR3 protein. The profile shows around 170,000 distinct CDR3 sequences, approximately 95% of them singletons. The material sequenced was CD8+ T cells from PBMCs. The chain employs TRBV6-2 or TRBV6-3 and TRBJ1-1; 7 bases map to TRBD1. The receptor was derived from a human donor with Susac syndrome. CDR3 nucleotide sequence: TGTGCCAGCAGTTACCGGACAGGGAACACTGAAGCTTTCTTT. Amino acid sequence: CASSYRTGNTEAFF.